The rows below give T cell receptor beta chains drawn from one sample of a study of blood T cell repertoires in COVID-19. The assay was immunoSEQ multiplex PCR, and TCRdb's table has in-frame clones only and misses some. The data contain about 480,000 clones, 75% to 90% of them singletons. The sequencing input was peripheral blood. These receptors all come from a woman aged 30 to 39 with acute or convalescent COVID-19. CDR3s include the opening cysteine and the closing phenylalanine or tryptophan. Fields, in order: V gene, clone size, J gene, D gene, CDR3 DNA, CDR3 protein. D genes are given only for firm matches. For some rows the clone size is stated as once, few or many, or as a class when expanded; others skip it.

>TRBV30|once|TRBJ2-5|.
TGTGCCTGGAGTTCGGGGTTGGGTAAGCTAGAGACCCAGTACTTC
CAWSSGLGKLETQYF
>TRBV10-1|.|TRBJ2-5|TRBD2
TGCGCCAGCAGTGAGAGCGTAGCGGGGGCCGCAGAGACCCAGTACTTC
CASSESVAGAAETQYF
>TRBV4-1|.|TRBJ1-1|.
TGCGCCAGCAGCCAAGTCGGGAACACTGAAGCTTTCTTT
CASSQVGNTEAFF
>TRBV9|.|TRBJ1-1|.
TGTGCCAGCAGCGGCTATAATTCTGAAGCTTTCTTT
CASSGYNSEAFF
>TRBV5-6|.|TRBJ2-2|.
TGTGCCAGCAGCAAACTGGGGCTTGTGAACACCGGGGAGCTGTTTTTT
CASSKLGLVNTGELFF
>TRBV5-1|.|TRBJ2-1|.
TGCGCCAGCAGCTTGGGCCTAGCCAGCTACAATGAGCAGTTCTTC
CASSLGLASYNEQFF
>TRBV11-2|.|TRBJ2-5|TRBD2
TGTGCCAGCAGCTTAGACGCCACGGGGGGGCCGGAGACCCAGTACTTC
CASSLDATGGPETQYF
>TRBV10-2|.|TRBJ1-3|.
TGCGCCAGCGGCTCACAGGGCGCTGGAAACACCATATATTTT
CASGSQGAGNTIYF
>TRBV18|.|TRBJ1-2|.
TGTGCCAGCTCCCCCAATGTCGAACGGACAGTGGATGGCTACACCTTC
CASSPNVERTVDGYTF
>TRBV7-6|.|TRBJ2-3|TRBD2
TGTGCCAGCAGCCTAGCGGGGGGGCGTTCGAAGGCAGATACGCAGTATTTT
CASSLAGGRSKADTQYF
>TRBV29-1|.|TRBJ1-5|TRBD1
TGCAGCGTGGGAGACAGGGTGAATCAGCCCCAGCATTTT
CSVGDRVNQPQHF
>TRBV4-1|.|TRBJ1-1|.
TGCGCCAGCAGCCAAGTCCAGGGGATAGGATATACTGAAGCTTTCTTT
CASSQVQGIGYTEAFF